A single sample is the source of the 26 T cell receptor beta chains below, sequenced in a study of cytomegalovirus exposure and HLA in healthy donors. Primers included in the PCR were 60 Vbeta and 13 Jbeta primers. Sequenced by immunoSEQ multiplex PCR; TCRdb stores in-frame clones only, minus some. The sample has roughly 170,000 clones, 84% seen once. What was sequenced was PBMCs. The receptors come from a girl aged 2 to 9 in good health and CMV-seropositive.

This rearrangement joins TRBV28 to TRBJ1-2; no clear D gene. Trimming stripped 2 bases from V and 2 bases from J, with 6 bases between. The CDR3 extends over 13 amino acids. Germline V gives CDR1 MDHEN, CDR2 SYDVKM. The CDR3 DNA is TGTGCCAGCAGTTTACCCTTAAACTATGGCTACACCTTC. This encodes CASSLPLNYGYTF.

This clone came up a few times. The CDR3 DNA is TGTGCCATCAGTGACGGGACAGTAACCGGGGAGCTGTTTTTT. It is translated as CAISDGTVTGELFF. This rearrangement joins TRBV10-3 to TRBJ2-2; 7 bases map to TRBD1. The trim removed 3 bases at V and 5 bases at J, leaving 3 bases unmatched. The CDR3 loop spans 14 amino acids. Germline V gene data show CDR1 as ENHRY and CDR2 as SYGVKD.

The gene calls are TRBV4-2 and TRBJ1-2; 7 bases fit TRBD1. Germline V gene data show CDR1 as LGHNA and CDR2 as YNFKEQ. The CDR3 has 16 residues. Germline trimming cut 0 bases from V and 4 bases from J; bases unmatched to any gene: 8. The CDR3 region is CASSQDPRGQPYGYTF. The CDR3 nucleotides are TGTGCCAGCAGCCAAGACCCCCGGGGACAGCCCTATGGCTACACCTTC.

The chain carries TRBV2 and TRBJ2-2; maybe TRBD2 (5 bases). Looked up from germline, CDR1 is SNHLY and CDR2 is FYNNEI. Trimming left V 6 bases short and J 0 bases short, with 14 bases between. The CDR3 totals 16 residues. For the CDR3, the DNA is TGTGCCAGCAGCCAGGTTAGGACTCCGAACACCGGGGAGCTGTTTTTT. Translating gives CASSQVRTPNTGELFF.

The CDR3 DNA reads as TGTGCCAGCAGTCAGTCCGGGGGGGGGTGGACTGAAGCTTTCTTT. Protein product: CASSQSGGGWTEAFF. V is TRBV27 and J is TRBJ1-1; perhaps TRBD1 as D (5 bases). The CDR3 sequence is 15 residues long. Looked up from germline, CDR1 is MNHEY and CDR2 is SMNVEV (reference sequence). The V and J ends lost 5 bases and 5 bases respectively, with 18 bases between them.

V and J are TRBV7-2 and TRBJ2-3; D remains unclear. The ends were cut back, 5 bases at V and 9 bases at J, with 15 bases in the middle. The CDR3 has 13 amino acids. CDR1 is SGHTA and CDR2 is FQGNSA in the germline V gene. The CDR3 protein is CASSPIPSTTQYF. Here the CDR3 DNA reads TGTGCCAGCAGCCCGATTCCTAGTACGACGCAGTATTTT.

The chain carries TRBV4-1 and TRBJ2-7, with unresolved D. This CDR3 comprises 15 residues. Deletions cut 4 bases from V and 0 bases from J, with 13 bases between. Germline values: CDR1 MGHRA, CDR2 YSYEKL. CDR3 sequence reads: CASSPTHFNSYEQYF. The CDR3 nucleotides read TGCGCCAGCAGCCCGACTCACTTCAACTCCTACGAGCAGTACTTC.

The V gene is TRBV6-1, the J gene TRBJ1-4, with TRBD1 matching 7 bases. V lost 5 bases, J lost 8 bases, and 11 bases stayed unmatched. The CDR3 totals 15 residues. CDR1 is MNHNS and CDR2 is SASEGT in the germline V gene. DNA of the CDR3: TGTGCCAGCAGTCCACGGACAGGCTGGGGGGAAAAACTGTTTTTT. It translates to CASSPRTGWGEKLFF.

V and J are TRBV28 and TRBJ2-1; 8 positions match TRBD2. The V segment lost 2 bases and the J segment 15 bases; nucleotides outside the gene matches: 9. This CDR3 has 13 residues. CDR1 is MDHEN and CDR2 is SYDVKM in the germline V gene. The CDR3 sequence: CASSLRLASRSFF. The CDR3 region has the DNA TGTGCCAGCAGTTTAAGACTAGCGTCGAGATCGTTCTTC.

The chain recombines TRBV7-2 with TRBJ2-1, with 8 bases aligning to TRBD2. The CDR3 runs 16 residues. V trimming: 3 bases; J trimming: 9 bases; junction bases outside the gene matches: 13. Germline V gives CDR1 SGHTA, CDR2 FQGNSA. As DNA, the CDR3 is TGTGCCAGCAGCTTTCTCAGCGGGAGAGGAGACACTGAGCAGTTCTTC. This translates into CASSFLSGRGDTEQFF.

This clone was detected once. V is TRBV19 and J is TRBJ1-4; 7 nucleotides align to TRBD1. With 7 bases clipped from V and 8 bases from J, the junction kept 7 bases outside the gene matches. The CDR3 has 13 residues. Germline-derived CDR1 and CDR2 are LNHDA and SQIVND (reference sequence). The CDR3 loop is CASTHRGQEKLFF. The CDR3 nucleotides are TGTGCCAGTACTCACAGGGGTCAGGAAAAACTGTTTTTT.

The rearrangement uses TRBV27 and TRBJ2-7; a possible D gene is TRBD2 (6 bases). Looked up from germline, CDR1 is MNHEY and CDR2 is SMNVEV (reference sequence). This CDR3 is built from 16 residues. With 6 bases removed from V and 5 bases from J, the gap between germline ends came to 23 bases. The CDR3 region has the DNA TGTGCCAGCAGGGGAGGAATTCCCCTTCTTTTGGACGAGCAGTACTTC. It is translated as CASRGGIPLLLDEQYF.

This clone came up a few times. The CDR3 sequence: CASSTQTNEKLFF. The CDR3 DNA reads TGTGCCAGCAGTACTCAAACTAATGAAAAACTGTTTTTT. The chain employs TRBV27 and TRBJ1-4; D not resolved. The V end lost 5 bases, the J end lost 1 base, and 5 bases lay between the germline ends. CDR1 is MNHEY, CDR2 SMNVEV, per germline (reference sequence). The CDR3 has 13 residues.

In this sample, this clone turned up a few times. At one of its ends the junction is not consistent with the germline gene, which may arise from a read error. The chain links TRBV2 to TRBJ2-7; TRBD1 agrees at 7 bases. Germline V CDR1 and CDR2: SNHLY, FYNNEI. This CDR3 comprises 12 residues. Here the CDR3 DNA reads TGTGCCAGCAGTGAAGGGTGGCAGGACAGGAACTTC. As protein: CASSEGWQDRNF. Together with reference TRBV2 and TRBJ2-7, the CDR3 gives the full variable domain: EPEVTQTPSHQVTQMGQEVILRCVPISNHLYFYWYRQILGQKVEFLVSFYNNEISEKSEIFDDQFSVERPDGSNFTLKIRSTKLEDSAMYFCASSEGWQDRNFGPGTRLTVT.

The rearrangement uses TRBV27 and TRBJ2-7; D perhaps matches TRBD2 (6 bases). V gave up 4 bases and J gave up 2 bases, with 15 bases separating them. CDR3 length equals 15 residues. The germline CDR1 and CDR2 sequences are MNHEY and SMNVEV (reference sequence). The CDR3 DNA reads as TGTGCCAGCAGTTCCCTAGGGACTTTAACCTACGAGCAGTACTTC. Translation: CASSSLGTLTYEQYF.

This sequence joins TRBV5-1 and TRBJ2-1, with a possible D match to TRBD1 (6 bases). Germline CDR1 reads SGHRS; CDR2 reads YFSETQ. V gave up 5 bases and J gave up 1 base, with 13 bases separating them. The CDR3 runs 15 residues. CDR3 coding DNA: TGCGCCAGCAGTACAGGGTCCCCATCCTACAATGAGCAGTTCTTC. It specifies CASSTGSPSYNEQFF.

The V call is TRBV11-2, the J call TRBJ2-7; D is unresolved. CDR1 and CDR2 (germline): SGHAT, FQNNGV. This CDR3 is built from 14 residues. Deletions cut 0 bases from V and 6 bases from J, with 12 bases between. In DNA form, the CDR3 reads TGTGCCAGCAGCTTAGATCTGACGGAGAGCGAGCAGTACTTC. Translating it yields CASSLDLTESEQYF.

This sequence joins TRBV5-4 and TRBJ2-7; tentatively, D is TRBD1 (6 bases). This CDR3 comprises 17 residues. Per the germline V gene, CDR1 is SGHNT and CDR2 is YYREEE (reference sequence). Trimming pared 4 bases from V and 3 bases from J, leaving 23 bases between. The CDR3 protein is CASSAEPRTVGGYEQYF. The CDR3 nucleotides read TGTGCCAGCAGCGCGGAGCCCCGGACAGTGGGCGGCTACGAGCAGTACTTC.

This chain joins TRBV2 and TRBJ2-1; possible D gene TRBD2, 5 bases. Germline loops: CDR1 SNHLY, CDR2 FYNNEI. The germline V and J ends were trimmed by 3 bases and 9 bases, with 15 bases remaining between them. There are 14 residues in the CDR3. The CDR3: CASSEKDLLGEQFF. CDR3 in DNA: TGTGCCAGCAGTGAGAAGGACTTATTGGGTGAGCAGTTCTTC.

V gene TRBV7-3 combines with J gene TRBJ2-1; a weak D match, TRBD2 (6 bases). V was cut by 1 base and J by 0 bases, with 7 bases left in between. This CDR3 has 15 amino acids. In germline, CDR1 is SGHTA, CDR2 FQGTGA. The CDR3 DNA is TGTGCCAGCAGCTTAATGGGGGGCTCCTACAATGAGCAGTTCTTC. This sequence encodes CASSLMGGSYNEQFF.

This clone was recorded only once. This chain uses TRBV2 with TRBJ2-7; D ambiguous. CDR3 length: 11 amino acids. Germline values: CDR1 SNHLY, CDR2 FYNNEI. Trimming removed 7 bases at V and 5 bases at J, with 9 bases between. The chain's CDR3 is CASTPIHEQYF. The CDR3 DNA reads as TGTGCCAGCACCCCAATCCACGAGCAGTACTTC.

As concerns this clone: Other nucleotide sequences in the sample specify the same CDR3. The J gene is TRBJ1-2, the V gene TRBV5-1; D is possibly TRBD1 (6 bases). The CDR3 covers 13 residues. In germline, CDR1 is SGHRS, CDR2 YFSETQ. V was clipped by 0 bases and J by 3 bases, with 6 bases between them. This CDR3 is CASSLAGDYGYTF. Written as DNA, the CDR3 is TGCGCCAGCAGCTTGGCAGGGGACTATGGCTACACCTTC.

The chain recombines TRBV30 with TRBJ2-7; 13 positions agree with TRBD2. CDR1 is GTSNPN, CDR2 SVGIG, per germline (reference sequence). The CDR3 has 14 amino acids. V trimming: 5 bases; J trimming: 4 bases; junction bases outside the gene matches: 5. The CDR3 coding sequence is TGTGCCTGGGGGACTAGCGGGACAGAATACGAGCAGTACTTC. This codes for CAWGTSGTEYEQYF. Full variable domain (outside the CDR3, taken from reference TRBV30 and TRBJ2-7): SQTIHQWPATLVQPVGSPLSLECTVEGTSNPNLYWYRQAAGRGLQLLFYSVGIGQISSEVPQNLSASRPQDRQFILSSKKLLLSDSGFYLCAWGTSGTEYEQYFGPGTRLTVT.

The chain links TRBV5-4 to TRBJ1-4; 8 bases line up with TRBD1. The V and J ends lost 4 bases and 8 bases, in that order; junction bases with no gene match: 7. CDR1 is SGHNT, CDR2 YYREEE, per germline (reference sequence). There are 14 residues in the CDR3. The CDR3 DNA sequence: TGTGCCAGCAGCCGGACAGGGATCGACGAAAAACTGTTTTTT. It translates to CASSRTGIDEKLFF.

The rearrangement joins TRBV4-1 to TRBJ1-2, with D possibly TRBD1 on 5 matching bases. The V gene lost 2 bases and the J gene lost 7 bases, with 11 bases spanning the gap. Germline V gene sequence: CDR1 MGHRA, CDR2 YSYEKL. There are 13 residues in the CDR3. The chain's CDR3 is CASSQRAGFGYTF. The CDR3 DNA follows: TGCGCCAGCAGCCAAAGGGCAGGGTTTGGCTACACCTTC.

V is TRBV29-1 and J is TRBJ2-2; the D is unclear. Per germline, CDR1 SQVTM and CDR2 ANQGSEA. The CDR3 sequence is 12 residues long. Trimming removed 4 bases from V and 7 bases from J, with 10 bases in between. CDR3 sequence: CSVVIVSGELFF. CDR3 in DNA: TGCAGCGTTGTAATAGTAAGCGGGGAGCTGTTTTTT.